This T cell receptor (beta chain) came from a study of patients and donors after allogeneic stem cell transplantation. TCRdb reprocessed the RT-PCR reads with MiXCR, giving one entry per CDR3 protein. The table records around 200,000 distinct CDR3 sequences, around 40% of them present only once. The germline V gene encodes CDR1 DFQATT and CDR2 SNEGSKA (reference sequence). The J segment lost 5 bases and the V segment lost 1 base, leaving 8 bases of the junction unmatched. This CDR3 is 16 amino acids long. The clonotype originates from a human donor who was either an allogeneic HSCT recipient or a stem cell or donor lymphocyte infusion donor (not recorded which). It is not recorded whose cells these are; they may come from a transplant donor. J is TRBJ2-1 and V is TRBV20-1, with 10 positions matching TRBD2. Sequencing input: blood, either unsorted or a sorted T cell fraction (not recorded which). The CDR3 DNA reads as TGCAGTGCTAGAGGTCCACTAGCGGGGTCCCACAATGAGCAGTTCTTC. It is translated as CSARGPLAGSHNEQFF.